The 7 T cell receptor beta chains reported below all come from one sample, sequenced in a study of PD-L1 blockade in urothelial cancer. The repertoire was sequenced with immunoSEQ multiplex PCR; TCRdb's copy has only in-frame clones and lacks some. Found here are about 40,000 clones, around four fifths of them singletons; the top ten hold about a sixth. This sample comprised PBMCs, obtained around atezolizumab (anti-PD-L1) treatment. Source of these receptors: a man aged 55 to 70 with urothelial cancer.

This chain connects TRBV2 to TRBJ1-1; D call uncertain. This CDR3 is built from 13 residues. Germline CDR1 reads SNHLY; CDR2 reads FYNNEI. Trimming stripped 10 bases from V and 0 bases from J, with 12 bases between. The CDR3 protein is CAILREVNTEAFF. The CDR3 region has the DNA TGTGCCATCCTGCGAGAGGTGAACACTGAAGCTTTCTTT.

The chain couples TRBV5-1 to TRBJ2-5, with 13 nucleotides matching TRBD2. With V trimmed by 4 bases and J by 3 bases, 9 bases remained unmatched. The CDR3 contains 17 residues. Germline V gene lookup returns CDR1 SGHRS and CDR2 YFSETQ. In DNA form, the CDR3 reads TGCGCCAGCAGCACCGGACTAGCGGGAGAGGAGAAAGAGACCCAGTACTTC. This sequence encodes CASSTGLAGEEKETQYF.

This clone has a handful of counts. The chain combines TRBV7-2 with TRBJ2-7; D not resolved. CDR1 is SGHTA, CDR2 FQGNSA, per germline. The V end was cut by 1 base, the J end by 5 bases, with 18 bases between. This CDR3 contains 16 residues. The CDR3 reads CASSLESAQNFHEQYF. In DNA form, the CDR3 reads TGTGCCAGCAGCTTAGAGTCTGCGCAAAATTTTCACGAGCAGTACTTC.

The chain joins TRBV9 to TRBJ2-7; TRBD2 is a possible D gene (5 bases). CDR1 SGDLS and CDR2 YYNGEE come from the germline V gene. V shed 3 bases and J shed 0 bases, with 7 bases lying between them. This CDR3 has 13 amino acids. In nucleotides, the CDR3 is TGTGCCAGCAGCGGGGAGAACTCCTACGAGCAGTACTTC. This gives the protein CASSGENSYEQYF.

The chain combines TRBV6-1 with TRBJ2-2, with TRBD1 matching over 7 bases. The CDR3 runs to 14 residues. J gave up 1 base and V 6 bases, and 2 bases lay outside the gene matches. Germline values: CDR1 MNHNS, CDR2 SASEGT. The CDR3 nucleotides read TGTGCCAGCAGAGGACAGGTGAACACCGGGGAGCTGTTTTTT. Its protein is CASRGQVNTGELFF.

The chain employs TRBV11-2 and TRBJ2-7, with 7 positions matching TRBD2. The CDR3 extends over 15 amino acids. J was trimmed by 4 bases and V by 1 base; bases with no gene match: 7. Germline V lookup: CDR1 SGHAT, CDR2 FQNNGV. The CDR3 region is CASSLGLALTYEQYF. The CDR3 coding sequence is TGTGCCAGCAGCTTAGGACTAGCTCTCACGTACGAGCAGTACTTC.

The chain joins TRBV4-1 to TRBJ2-3; 7 positions match TRBD2. V shed 1 base, J shed 0 bases, and the junction held 10 bases outside the gene matches. The CDR3 runs to 18 residues. Germline V CDR1 and CDR2: MGHRA, YSYEKL. The DNA of the CDR3 is TGCGCCAGCAGCCAAGTCGGGGCGGGGAGGGCCAGCACAGATACGCAGTATTTT. The encoded protein is CASSQVGAGRASTDTQYF.